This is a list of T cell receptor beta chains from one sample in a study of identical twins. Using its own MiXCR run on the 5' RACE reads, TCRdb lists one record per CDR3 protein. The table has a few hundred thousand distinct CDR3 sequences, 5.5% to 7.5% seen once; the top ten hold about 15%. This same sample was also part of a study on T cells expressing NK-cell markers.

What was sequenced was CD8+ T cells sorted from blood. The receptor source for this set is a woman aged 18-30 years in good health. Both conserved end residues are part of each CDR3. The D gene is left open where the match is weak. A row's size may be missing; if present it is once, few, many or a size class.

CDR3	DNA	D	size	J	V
CASSILSGFNEQFF	TGTGCCAGTAGTATACTGTCAGGGTTCAATGAGCAGTTCTTC	NA	few	TRBJ2-1	TRBV19
CASMGGKEKNEQYF	TGTGCCAGCATGGGAGGGAAGGAAAAAAACGAGCAGTACTTC	TRBD2	few	TRBJ2-7	TRBV6-1
CASSFNSEVFTGELFF	TGTGCCAGCAGCTTTAATAGCGAGGTCTTCACCGGGGAGCTGTTTTTT	NA	NA	TRBJ2-2	TRBV11-2
CSATAPSMNSPLHF	TGCAGTGCTACGGCCCCTTCGATGAATTCACCCCTCCACTTT	NA	many	TRBJ1-6	TRBV20-1
CASSLNPNYGYTF	TGTGCCAGCAGTTTAAACCCTAACTATGGCTACACCTTC	NA	NA	TRBJ1-2	TRBV12-3/TRBV12-4
CASSRTRDRGQPEQYF	TGTGCCAGCAGCCGAACCAGGGACAGGGGGCAGCCCGAGCAGTACTTC	TRBD1	few	TRBJ2-7	TRBV7-9
CASSPPGGEQFF	TGTGCCAGCAGTCCCCCGGGAGGTGAGCAGTTCTTC	TRBD2	many	TRBJ2-1	TRBV12-3/TRBV12-4
CASSSGLAGLPGELFF	TGTGCCAGCAGCTCCGGACTAGCGGGGTTGCCCGGGGAGCTGTTTTTT	TRBD2	many	TRBJ2-2	TRBV5-6
CSAPGASGANVLTF	TGCAGTGCTCCTGGGGCCTCTGGGGCCAACGTCCTGACTTTC	NA	NA	TRBJ2-6	TRBV20-1
CASSLPGGNNEQFF	TGTGCCAGCAGCTTACCTGGAGGGAACAATGAGCAGTTCTTC	NA	many	TRBJ2-1	TRBV7-8
CASSFLQGSKPQHF	TGTGCCAGCAGTTTCTTACAGGGTAGTAAGCCCCAGCATTTT	NA	many	TRBJ1-5	TRBV27
CASSLRPRVPYNEQFF	TGTGCCAGCAGTTTAAGGCCCCGGGTTCCTTACAATGAGCAGTTCTTC	NA	NA	TRBJ2-1	TRBV27
CASTDGSGPSYEQYF	TGTGCCAGCACCGACGGTAGCGGACCCTCCTACGAGCAGTACTTC	NA	NA	TRBJ2-7	TRBV25-1
CASSPTNHQGGGNQPQHF	TGTGCCAGCAGTCCCACAAACCACCAGGGTGGAGGCAATCAGCCCCAGCATTTT	NA	NA	TRBJ1-5	TRBV12-3/TRBV12-4
CASSFRAQHTEAFF	TGTGCCAGCAGCTTCAGGGCTCAACACACTGAAGCTTTCTTT	NA	few	TRBJ1-1	TRBV11-2
CASSRLGSNQPQHF	TGTGCCAGCAGCAGGCTTGGGAGCAATCAGCCCCAGCATTTT	NA	many	TRBJ1-5	TRBV14
CASSLGLVEQYF	TGTGCCAGCAGCTTAGGGCTCGTCGAGCAGTACTTC	NA	NA	TRBJ2-7	TRBV5-6
CSAADSLTGELFF	TGCAGTGCCGCGGACAGTCTGACCGGGGAGCTGTTTTTT	NA	few	TRBJ2-2	TRBV20-1
CSVEVPQGSYEQYF	TGCAGCGTTGAAGTCCCGCAGGGGTCCTACGAGCAGTACTTC	NA	NA	TRBJ2-7	TRBV29-1
CASSPTSGEQFF	TGTGCCAGCAGCCCCACTAGTGGGGAGCAGTTCTTC	NA	many	TRBJ2-1	TRBV7-9
CASSPPTAGSRFPGSPLHF	TGTGCCAGCAGCCCGCCGACAGCCGGGTCGAGGTTCCCCGGCTCACCCCTCCACTTT	NA	NA	TRBJ1-6	TRBV11-1
CASSFGAFGDTQYF	TGTGCCAGCAGTTTTGGGGCGTTCGGGGATACGCAGTATTTT	NA	many	TRBJ2-3	TRBV12-3/TRBV12-4
CASSRGGGSYEQYF	TGCGCCAGCAGCCGGGGAGGAGGGTCCTACGAGCAGTACTTC	NA	many	TRBJ2-7	TRBV5-1
CASSSDRGHEQFF	TGTGCCAGCAGCTCGGACAGGGGCCATGAGCAGTTCTTC	TRBD1	NA	TRBJ2-1	TRBV5-5
CAISESHLQTQYF	TGTGCCATCAGTGAGTCGCACCTCCAAACCCAGTACTTC	NA	NA	TRBJ2-5	TRBV10-3
CASRGSPGTSSYNEQFF	TGCGCCTCCAGGGGGAGTCCGGGAACCAGCTCCTACAATGAGCAGTTCTTC	TRBD1	NA	TRBJ2-1	TRBV5-1
CSVDLTDDNYGYTF	TGCAGCGTTGACTTGACAGATGATAACTATGGCTACACCTTC	NA	many	TRBJ1-2	TRBV29-1
CASSQAPRAANTGELFF	TGCGCCAGCAGCCAAGCACCCCGGGCCGCGAACACCGGGGAGCTGTTTTTT	NA	few	TRBJ2-2	TRBV4-3
CASSGRGAGTDTQYF	TGCGCCAGCAGCGGTCGGGGGGCCGGCACAGATACGCAGTATTTT	NA	many	TRBJ2-3	TRBV5-1
CASFESAYEQYF	TGTGCCAGCTTCGAGAGCGCCTACGAGCAGTACTTC	NA	many	TRBJ2-7	TRBV7-2
CASSFSGPIGEKLFF	TGTGCCAGCAGTTTCTCCGGCCCCATTGGAGAAAAACTGTTTTTT	NA	NA	TRBJ1-4	TRBV12-3/TRBV12-4
CASSLEGSYEQYF	TGTGCCAGCAGCTTAGAAGGCAGTTACGAGCAGTACTTC	NA	many	TRBJ2-7	TRBV11-2
CASSRLAGPPEAEQYF	TGTGCCAGCAGCCGACTAGCGGGACCCCCAGAGGCCGAGCAGTACTTC	TRBD2	few	TRBJ2-7	TRBV12-3/TRBV12-4
CASEGNTIYF	TGTGCCAGCGAGGGAAACACCATATATTTT	NA	NA	TRBJ1-3	TRBV12-3/TRBV12-4
CASSLGWGQDYEQYF	TGTGCCAGCAGCTTAGGTTGGGGACAGGACTACGAGCAGTACTTC	TRBD1	few	TRBJ2-7	TRBV11-2
CASSPDPTILGTDTQYF	TGCGCCAGCAGCCCGGACCCCACAATTCTGGGCACAGATACGCAGTATTTT	NA	NA	TRBJ2-3	TRBV5-1
CSVVLTGQPQHF	TGCAGCGTTGTTCTAACAGGCCAGCCCCAGCATTTT	NA	few	TRBJ1-5	TRBV29-1
CASSTGTSSYEQYF	TGTGCCAGCAGTACCGGGACTAGCTCCTACGAGCAGTACTTC	TRBD2	few	TRBJ2-7	TRBV6-2/TRBV6-3
CASSIVAGTEQYF	TGTGCCAGTAGTATCGTGGCAGGGACCGAGCAGTACTTC	NA	few	TRBJ2-7	TRBV19
CASTSDMNTEAFF	TGTGCCAGCACCTCGGACATGAACACTGAAGCTTTCTTT	NA	NA	TRBJ1-1	TRBV7-9
CAWSPRETAASRAEAFF	TGTGCCTGGAGTCCCCGTGAAACAGCGGCCTCGCGCGCTGAAGCTTTCTTT	NA	NA	TRBJ1-1	TRBV30
CASSQGKLRTDTQYF	TGTGCCAGCAGCCAAGGAAAACTACGAACAGATACGCAGTATTTT	NA	NA	TRBJ2-3	TRBV3-1
CASSLGVFKGLTGSVLNEQFF	TGCGCCAGCAGCTTGGGGGTGTTCAAGGGCCTGACGGGCAGTGTTTTGAATGAGCAGTTCTTC	NA	many	TRBJ2-1	TRBV5-1
CASSPGLAETVANEQFF	TGTGCCAGCAGTCCGGGACTAGCGGAGACAGTAGCCAATGAGCAGTTCTTC	TRBD2	many	TRBJ2-1	TRBV12-3/TRBV12-4
CSVEDPRETQETQYF	TGCAGCGTTGAAGACCCCCGGGAGACACAAGAGACCCAGTACTTC	NA	few	TRBJ2-5	TRBV29-1
CASSLVLENEQFF	TGTGCCAGCAGCTTAGTATTGGAGAATGAGCAGTTCTTC	NA	NA	TRBJ2-1	TRBV7-9
CASSYSRGRGTEAFF	TGTGCCAGCAGTTACTCGAGGGGGCGAGGGACTGAAGCTTTCTTT	TRBD1	NA	TRBJ1-1	TRBV6-2/TRBV6-3
CASSASRDRVYNEQFF	TGTGCCAGCAGCGCCTCCCGGGACAGGGTTTACAATGAGCAGTTCTTC	TRBD1	NA	TRBJ2-1	TRBV9
CASSSRTSFPDTQYF	TGTGCCAGCAGCTCTAGGACTAGTTTCCCAGATACGCAGTATTTT	TRBD2	few	TRBJ2-3	TRBV12-3/TRBV12-4
CAWSVENSENEQFF	TGTGCCTGGAGTGTCGAAAATAGCGAAAATGAGCAGTTCTTC	NA	NA	TRBJ2-1	TRBV30
CASSLVPGAGTEAFF	TGTGCCAGCAGCTTAGTCCCGGGAGCGGGCACTGAAGCTTTCTTT	NA	few	TRBJ1-1	TRBV11-3
CSAPWGPGGRPLTDTQYF	TGCAGTGCTCCTTGGGGCCCCGGGGGGAGGCCCCTCACAGATACGCAGTATTTT	TRBD2	many	TRBJ2-3	TRBV20-1
CSAGTQETQYF	TGCAGTGCTGGGACACAAGAGACCCAGTACTTC	NA	NA	TRBJ2-5	TRBV20-1
CAWMNTEAFF	TGTGCCTGGATGAACACTGAAGCTTTCTTT	NA	many	TRBJ1-1	TRBV30
CASSLATQDGYTF	TGCGCCAGCAGCTTAGCCACTCAGGATGGCTACACCTTC	NA	NA	TRBJ1-2	TRBV5-1
CASSLDTETQYF	TGTGCCAGCAGCTTAGATACGGAGACCCAGTACTTC	NA	many	TRBJ2-5	TRBV11-2
CASSFRTSGERYNEQFF	TGTGCCAGCAGCTTTCGGACTAGCGGGGAAAGATACAATGAGCAGTTCTTC	TRBD2	few	TRBJ2-1	TRBV9
CASSLEVPEQYF	TGTGCCAGCAGCTTAGAGGTCCCCGAGCAGTACTTC	NA	many	TRBJ2-7	TRBV7-2
CASSWREKASNEQFF	TGTGCCAGCAGTTGGCGGGAGAAGGCGTCAAATGAGCAGTTCTTC	TRBD2	NA	TRBJ2-1	TRBV12-3/TRBV12-4
CASSLTGIGEQYF	TGTGCCAGCAGTTTAACAGGGATTGGCGAGCAGTACTTC	NA	NA	TRBJ2-7	TRBV12-3/TRBV12-4